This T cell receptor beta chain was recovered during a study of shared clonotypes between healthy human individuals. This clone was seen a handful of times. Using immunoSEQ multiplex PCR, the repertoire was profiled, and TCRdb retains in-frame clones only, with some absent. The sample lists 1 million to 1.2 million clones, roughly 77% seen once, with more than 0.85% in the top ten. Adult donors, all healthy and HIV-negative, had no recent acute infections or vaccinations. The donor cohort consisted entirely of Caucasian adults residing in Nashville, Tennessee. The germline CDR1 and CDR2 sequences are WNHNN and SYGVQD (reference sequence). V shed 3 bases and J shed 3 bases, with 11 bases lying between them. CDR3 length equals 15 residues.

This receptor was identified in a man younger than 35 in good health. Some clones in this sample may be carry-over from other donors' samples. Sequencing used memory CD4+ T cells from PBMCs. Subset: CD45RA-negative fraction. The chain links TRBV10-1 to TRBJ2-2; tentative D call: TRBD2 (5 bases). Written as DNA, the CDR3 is TGCGCCAGCAGTGATATGAGGGTGGACACCGGGGAGCTGTTTTTT. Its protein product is CASSDMRVDTGELFF.